These T cell receptor beta chains were read from a single sample in a study of Ad26.COV2.S vaccination and SARS-CoV-2 variants. Some clones are missing from TCRdb's copy, which holds only in-frame ones; the method was immunoSEQ multiplex PCR. Seen here are about 480,000 clones, around 88% observed once, and the top ten hold 9.5% to 15%. The source was peripheral blood, collected in a trial of Ad26.COV2.S vaccine versus placebo. These receptors all come from a person between 18 and 65 years old who received the Ad26.COV2.S COVID-19 vaccine or a placebo. CDR3s include the opening cysteine and the closing phenylalanine or tryptophan. Each record gives: J gene, D gene, V gene, clone size, CDR3 DNA, CDR3 protein. D genes are given only for firm matches. A row's size may be missing; if present it is once, few, many or a size class.

TRBJ1-2 | - | TRBV7-2 | few | TGTGCCAGCAGCTTTCCAGGGCAGCGGGGCTACACCTTC | CASSFPGQRGYTF
TRBJ2-1 | - | TRBV5-1 | - | TGCGCCAGCAGCCTAGGGATTGACAATGAGCAGTTCTTC | CASSLGIDNEQFF
TRBJ2-3 | TRBD2 | TRBV3-1/TRBV3-2 | - | TGTGCCAGCAGCCAAGTACGAGCGGGAGGGAGACGGGCGCAGTATTTT | CASSQVRAGGRRAQYF
TRBJ1-2 | - | TRBV6-7 | few | TGTGCCAGGGGAGATGGCTACACCTTC | CARGDGYTF
TRBJ1-2 | - | TRBV28 | - | TGTGCCAGCAGTTTATCGAACTATGGCTACACCTTC | CASSLSNYGYTF
TRBJ1-1 | - | TRBV19 | - | TGTGCCAGTACCATAGGGCCCGTGGCAGGCACTGAAGCTTTCTTT | CASTIGPVAGTEAFF
TRBJ1-1 | - | TRBV9 | few | TGTGCCAGCAGCGTAACCTTTGGGGGGACTGAAGCTTTCTTT | CASSVTFGGTEAFF
TRBJ2-3 | TRBD2 | TRBV7-8 | - | TGTGCCAGCAGCTTCGGTGGGAGGGCAGATACGCAGTATTTT | CASSFGGRADTQYF
TRBJ1-5 | - | TRBV28 | - | TGTGCCAGCAGGGACACCTATCAGCCCCAGCATTTT | CASRDTYQPQHF
TRBJ2-7 | TRBD2 | TRBV10-3 | - | TGTGCCATCAAAACCCCGGGTAGCGGGAGTTCATACGAGCAGTACTTC | CAIKTPGSGSSYEQYF
TRBJ1-2 | - | TRBV18 | once | TGTGCCGGCCGGGGGAATAACTATGGCTACACCTTC | CAGRGNNYGYTF
TRBJ1-1 | TRBD1 | TRBV9 | - | TGTGCCAGCAGCGCCCGGGACAGCCTGATGAACACTGAAGCTTTCTTT | CASSARDSLMNTEAFF
TRBJ2-1 | TRBD1 | TRBV28 | once | TGTGCCAGCAGACCTTCAGGGGGCAATGAGCAGTTCTTC | CASRPSGGNEQFF
TRBJ1-4 | - | TRBV18 | - | TGTGCCAGCTCACACAAGGCGGGGCCCACAACTAATGAAAAACTGTTTTTT | CASSHKAGPTTNEKLFF
TRBJ1-4 | TRBD1 | TRBV2 | - | TGTGCCAGCTCGACTGGGGACAGAAGGAATGAAAAACTGTTTTTT | CASSTGDRRNEKLFF
TRBJ2-2 | - | TRBV18 | few | TGTGCCAGCTCACCGGGGACCGGGGAGCTGTTTTTT | CASSPGTGELFF
TRBJ2-1 | TRBD2 | TRBV30 | - | TGTGCCTTCTGGACTAGCGGTAACAATGAGCAGTTCTTC | CAFWTSGNNEQFF